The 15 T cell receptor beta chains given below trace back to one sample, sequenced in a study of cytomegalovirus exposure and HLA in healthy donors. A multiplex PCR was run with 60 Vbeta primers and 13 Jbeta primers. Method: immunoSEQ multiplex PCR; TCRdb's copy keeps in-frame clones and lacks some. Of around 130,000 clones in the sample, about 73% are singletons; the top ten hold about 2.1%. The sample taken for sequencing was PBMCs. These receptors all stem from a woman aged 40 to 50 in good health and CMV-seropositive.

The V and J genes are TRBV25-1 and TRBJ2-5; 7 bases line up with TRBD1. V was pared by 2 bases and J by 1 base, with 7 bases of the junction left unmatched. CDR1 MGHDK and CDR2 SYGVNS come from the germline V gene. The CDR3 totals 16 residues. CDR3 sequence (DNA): TGTGCCAGCAGTGAAGAGTTGAGGACAGGCCAAGAGACCCAGTACTTC. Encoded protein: CASSEELRTGQETQYF. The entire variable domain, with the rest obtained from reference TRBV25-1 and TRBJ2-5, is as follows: EADIYQTPRYLVIGTGKKITLECSQTMGHDKMYWYQQDPGMELHLIHYSYGVNSTEKGDLSSESTVSRIRTEHFPLTLESARPSHTSQYLCASSEELRTGQETQYFGPGTRLLVL.

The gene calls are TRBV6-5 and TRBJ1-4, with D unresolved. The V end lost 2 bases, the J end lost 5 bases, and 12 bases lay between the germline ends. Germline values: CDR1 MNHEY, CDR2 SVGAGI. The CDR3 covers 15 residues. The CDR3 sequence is CASSYPRAINEKLFF. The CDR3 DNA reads TGTGCCAGCAGTTACCCCCGAGCCATAAATGAAAAACTGTTTTTT.

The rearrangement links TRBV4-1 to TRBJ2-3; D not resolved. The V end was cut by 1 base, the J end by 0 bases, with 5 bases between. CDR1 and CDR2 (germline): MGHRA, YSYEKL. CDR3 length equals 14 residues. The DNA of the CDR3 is TGCGCCAGCAGCCAAGCTTCGAGCACAGATACGCAGTATTTT. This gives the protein CASSQASSTDTQYF.

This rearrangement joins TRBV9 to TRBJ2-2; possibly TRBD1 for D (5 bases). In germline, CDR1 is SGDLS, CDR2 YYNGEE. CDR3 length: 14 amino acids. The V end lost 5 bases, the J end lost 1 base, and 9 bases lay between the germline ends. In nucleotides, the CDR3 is TGTGCCAGCAGAAGACAGCAGAACACCGGGGAGCTGTTTTTT. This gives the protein CASRRQQNTGELFF.

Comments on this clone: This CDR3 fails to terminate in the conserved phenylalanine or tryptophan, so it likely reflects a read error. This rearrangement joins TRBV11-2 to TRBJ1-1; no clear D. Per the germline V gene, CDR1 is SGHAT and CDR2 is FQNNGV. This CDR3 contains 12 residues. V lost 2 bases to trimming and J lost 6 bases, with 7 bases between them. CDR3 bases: TGTGCCAGCAGCTTACCCGGGTCTGAAGCTTTCCTT. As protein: CASSLPGSEAFL.

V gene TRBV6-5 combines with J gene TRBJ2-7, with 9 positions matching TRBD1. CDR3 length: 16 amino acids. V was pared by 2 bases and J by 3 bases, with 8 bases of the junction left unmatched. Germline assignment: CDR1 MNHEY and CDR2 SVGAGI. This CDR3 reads CASSYLGGQGLYEQYF. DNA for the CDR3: TGTGCCAGCAGTTACCTCGGGGGACAGGGCCTCTACGAGCAGTACTTC.

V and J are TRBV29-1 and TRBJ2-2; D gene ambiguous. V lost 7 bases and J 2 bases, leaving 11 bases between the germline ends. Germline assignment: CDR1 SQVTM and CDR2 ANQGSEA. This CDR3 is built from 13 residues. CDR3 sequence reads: CSAHGSNTGELFF. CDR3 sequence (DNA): TGCAGCGCCCATGGCAGTAACACCGGGGAGCTGTTTTTT.

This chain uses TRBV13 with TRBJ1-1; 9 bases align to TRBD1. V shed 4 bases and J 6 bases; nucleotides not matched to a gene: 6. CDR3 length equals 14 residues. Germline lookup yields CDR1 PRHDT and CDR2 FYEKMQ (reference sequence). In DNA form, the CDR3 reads TGTGCCAGCAGCTCCGGGACAGGGATCGCTGAAGCTTTCTTT. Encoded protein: CASSSGTGIAEAFF.

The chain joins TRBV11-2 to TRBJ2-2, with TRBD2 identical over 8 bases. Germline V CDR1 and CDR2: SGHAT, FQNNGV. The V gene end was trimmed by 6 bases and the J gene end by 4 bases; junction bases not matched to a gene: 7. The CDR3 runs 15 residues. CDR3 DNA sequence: TGTGCCAGCAGGTTTACTAGCGGTTCCACCGGGGAGCTGTTTTTT. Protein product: CASRFTSGSTGELFF. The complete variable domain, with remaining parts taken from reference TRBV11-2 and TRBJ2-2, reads EAGVAQSPRYKIIEKRQSVAFWCNPISGHATLYWYQQILGQGPKLLIQFQNNGVVDDSQLPKDRFSAERLKGVDSTLKIQPAKLEDSAVYLCASRFTSGSTGELFFGEGSRLTVL.

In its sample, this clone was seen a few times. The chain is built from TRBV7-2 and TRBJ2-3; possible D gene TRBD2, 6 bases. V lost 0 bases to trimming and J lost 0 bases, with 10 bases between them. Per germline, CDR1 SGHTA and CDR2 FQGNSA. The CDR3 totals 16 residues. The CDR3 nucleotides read TGTGCCAGCAGCTTAGCGGGAGGAACTAGCACAGATACGCAGTATTTT. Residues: CASSLAGGTSTDTQYF.

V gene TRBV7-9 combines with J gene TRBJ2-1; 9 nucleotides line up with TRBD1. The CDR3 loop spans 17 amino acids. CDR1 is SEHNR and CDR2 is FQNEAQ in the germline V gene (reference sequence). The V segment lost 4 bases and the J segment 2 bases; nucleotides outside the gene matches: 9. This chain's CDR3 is CASSSAPGTGTYNEQFF. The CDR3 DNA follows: TGTGCCAGCAGCTCAGCCCCCGGGACAGGGACCTACAATGAGCAGTTCTTC.

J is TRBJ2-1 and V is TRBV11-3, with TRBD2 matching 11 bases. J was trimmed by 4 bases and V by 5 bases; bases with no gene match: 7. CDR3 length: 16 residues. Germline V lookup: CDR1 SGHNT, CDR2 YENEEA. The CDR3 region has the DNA TGTGCCAGCAGCCCCGGGGTAGCGGGAGGGTACAATGAGCAGTTCTTC. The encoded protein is CASSPGVAGGYNEQFF.

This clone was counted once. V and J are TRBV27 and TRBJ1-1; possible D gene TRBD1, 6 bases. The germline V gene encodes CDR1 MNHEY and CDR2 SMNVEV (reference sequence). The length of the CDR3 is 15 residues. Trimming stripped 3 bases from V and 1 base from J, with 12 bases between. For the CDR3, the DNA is TGTGCCAGCAGTTTCCTGGACAGATCGAACACTGAAGCTTTCTTT. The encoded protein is CASSFLDRSNTEAFF.

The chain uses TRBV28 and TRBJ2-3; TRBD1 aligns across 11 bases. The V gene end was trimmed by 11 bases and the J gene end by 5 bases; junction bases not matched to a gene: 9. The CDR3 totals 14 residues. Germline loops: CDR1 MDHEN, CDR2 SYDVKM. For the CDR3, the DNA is TGTGCCGGCTCCGGGACAGGGGGACGAGATACGCAGTATTTT. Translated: CAGSGTGGRDTQYF.

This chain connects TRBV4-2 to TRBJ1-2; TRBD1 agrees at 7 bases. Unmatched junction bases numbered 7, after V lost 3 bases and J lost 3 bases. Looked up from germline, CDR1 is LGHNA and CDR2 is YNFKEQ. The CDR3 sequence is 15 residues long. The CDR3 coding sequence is TGTGCCAGCAGCCATCCGACAGGGAGCGACTATGGCTACACCTTC. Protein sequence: CASSHPTGSDYGYTF.